The sequence of this TCR beta chain was determined in a study of CD8+CD57+ T cells in acquired aplastic anemia. Overall study context: Quantities of DNA derived from sorted CD4+ and CD8+ cells averaged 3.2 ug.

Trimming stripped 0 bases from V and 3 bases from J, with 6 bases between. Germline CDR1 is SGDLS and CDR2 is YYNGEE. CDR3 length: 14 amino acids. Patients sequenced had flow cytometry evidence of CD8+CD57+ cell expansion. Blood was sampled before the patients had received any therapy. The use of genomic DNA as template underpinned the TCR beta VDJ and CDR3 profiling. TCRdb re-derived calls from the reads in MiXCR, one entry per CDR3 protein. The sample lists more than 150,000 distinct CDR3 sequences, roughly 50% occurring once. The sample comprised sorted CD4+, CD8+, or CD8+CD57+ T cells (not recorded which) from PBMCs. The clonotype comes from a human donor with aplastic anemia. The chain employs TRBV9 and TRBJ2-2; D call uncertain. The CDR3 DNA sequence: TGTGCCAGCAGCGTAGGTAGCTACACCGGGGAGCTGTTTTTT. Translating gives CASSVGSYTGELFF.